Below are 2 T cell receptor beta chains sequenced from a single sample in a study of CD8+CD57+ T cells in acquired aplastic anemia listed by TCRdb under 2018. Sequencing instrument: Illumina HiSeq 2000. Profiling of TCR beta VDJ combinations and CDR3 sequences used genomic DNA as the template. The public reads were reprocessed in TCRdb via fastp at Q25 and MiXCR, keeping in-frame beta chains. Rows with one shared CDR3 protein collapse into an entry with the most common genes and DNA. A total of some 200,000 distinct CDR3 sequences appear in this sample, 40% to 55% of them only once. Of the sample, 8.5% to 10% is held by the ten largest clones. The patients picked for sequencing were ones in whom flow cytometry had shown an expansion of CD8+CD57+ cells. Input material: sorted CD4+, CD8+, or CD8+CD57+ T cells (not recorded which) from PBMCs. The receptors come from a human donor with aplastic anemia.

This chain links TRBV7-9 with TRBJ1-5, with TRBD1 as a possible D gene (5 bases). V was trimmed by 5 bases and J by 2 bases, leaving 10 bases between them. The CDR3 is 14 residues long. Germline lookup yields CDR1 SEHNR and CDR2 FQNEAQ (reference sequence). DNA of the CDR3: TGTGCCAGCAGCCCACCGGGGCGCAATCAGCCCCAGCATTTT. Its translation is CASSPPGRNQPQHF.

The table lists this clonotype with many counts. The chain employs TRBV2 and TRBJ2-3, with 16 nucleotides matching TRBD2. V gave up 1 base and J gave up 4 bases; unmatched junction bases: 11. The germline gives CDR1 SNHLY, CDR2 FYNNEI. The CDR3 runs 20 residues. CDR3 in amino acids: CASSEDGTSGRALGPDTQYF. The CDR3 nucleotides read TGTGCCAGCAGTGAAGACGGGACTAGCGGGAGGGCCCTCGGCCCAGATACGCAGTATTTT.